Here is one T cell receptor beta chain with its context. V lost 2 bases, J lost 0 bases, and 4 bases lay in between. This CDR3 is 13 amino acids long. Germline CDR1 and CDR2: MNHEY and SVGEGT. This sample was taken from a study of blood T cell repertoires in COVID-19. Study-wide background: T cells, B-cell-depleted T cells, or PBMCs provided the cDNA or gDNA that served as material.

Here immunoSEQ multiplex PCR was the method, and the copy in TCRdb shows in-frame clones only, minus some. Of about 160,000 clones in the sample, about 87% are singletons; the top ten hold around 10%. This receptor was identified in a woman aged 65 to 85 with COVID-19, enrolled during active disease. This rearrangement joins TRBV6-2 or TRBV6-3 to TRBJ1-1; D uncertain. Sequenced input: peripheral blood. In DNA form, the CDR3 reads TGTGCCAGCAGTTACCTACTGAACACTGAAGCTTTCTTT. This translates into CASSYLLNTEAFF.